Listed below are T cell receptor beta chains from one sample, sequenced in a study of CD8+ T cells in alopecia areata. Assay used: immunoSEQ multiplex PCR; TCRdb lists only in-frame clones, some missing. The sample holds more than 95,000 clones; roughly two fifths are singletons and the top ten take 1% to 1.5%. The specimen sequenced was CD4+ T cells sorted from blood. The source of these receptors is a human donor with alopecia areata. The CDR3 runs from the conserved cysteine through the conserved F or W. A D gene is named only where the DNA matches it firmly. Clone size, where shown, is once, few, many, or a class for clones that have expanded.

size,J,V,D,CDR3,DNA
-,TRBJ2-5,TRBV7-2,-,CASSYAGLQETQYF,TGTGCCAGCAGCTACGCGGGATTACAAGAGACCCAGTACTTC
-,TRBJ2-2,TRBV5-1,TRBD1,CASSTRTGVGELFF,TGCGCCAGCAGCACGAGGACAGGGGTCGGGGAGCTGTTTTTT
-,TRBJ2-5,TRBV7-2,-,CASSLGMSGDETQYF,TGTGCCAGCAGCTTAGGGATGTCAGGGGACGAGACCCAGTACTTC
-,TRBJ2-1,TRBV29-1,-,CSVVRGINEQFF,TGCAGCGTTGTTCGGGGGATCAATGAGCAGTTCTTC
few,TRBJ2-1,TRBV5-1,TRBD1,CASSFYRGYNEQFF,TGCGCCAGCAGCTTCTACAGGGGCTACAATGAGCAGTTCTTC
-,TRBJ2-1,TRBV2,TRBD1,CASGNDRANEQFF,TGTGCCAGCGGAAACGACAGGGCCAATGAGCAGTTCTTC
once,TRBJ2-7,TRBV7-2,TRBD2,CASSSRGASSGGWYEQYF,TGTGCCAGCAGCTCTAGAGGAGCTTCTAGCGGGGGGTGGTACGAGCAGTACTTC
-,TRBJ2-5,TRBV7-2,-,CASSLGWGLEGSTQETQYF,TGTGCCAGCAGCTTAGGGTGGGGTCTTGAGGGCTCGACCCAAGAGACCCAGTACTTC
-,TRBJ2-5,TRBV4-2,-,CASSPIGTPDAETQYF,TGTGCCAGCAGCCCAATAGGGACCCCTGATGCAGAGACCCAGTACTTC
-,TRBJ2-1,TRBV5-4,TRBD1,CASSRGTGNYNEQFF,TGTGCCAGCAGCCGGGGGACAGGGAACTACAATGAGCAGTTCTTC
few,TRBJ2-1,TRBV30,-,CAWSVLSGYNEQFF,TGTGCCTGGAGTGTTCTCTCAGGGTACAATGAGCAGTTCTTC
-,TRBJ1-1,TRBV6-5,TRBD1,CASSWTVRGSTEAFF,TGTGCCAGCAGTTGGACAGTCAGGGGGAGCACTGAAGCTTTCTTT
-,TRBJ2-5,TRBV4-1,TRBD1,CASSQDTRGRQETQYF,TGCGCCAGCAGCCAAGATACCAGGGGGCGTCAAGAGACCCAGTACTTC
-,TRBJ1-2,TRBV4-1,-,CASSQDRWGALDYGYTF,TGCGCCAGCAGCCAAGATCGTTGGGGGGCTCTCGACTATGGCTACACCTTC
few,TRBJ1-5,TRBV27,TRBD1,CASSLGTGRNQPQHF,TGTGCCAGCAGTTTGGGGACAGGGCGCAATCAGCCCCAGCATTTT
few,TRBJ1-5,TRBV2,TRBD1,CASSKHRGGQPQHF,TGTGCCAGCAGTAAACACAGGGGGGGGCAGCCCCAGCATTTT
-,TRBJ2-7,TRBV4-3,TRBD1,CASSQAMDRAGYEQYF,TGCGCCAGCAGCCAGGCAATGGACAGGGCCGGCTACGAGCAGTACTTC
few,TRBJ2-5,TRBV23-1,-,CASSHRHRTAQETQYF,TGCGCCAGCAGTCACCGCCATCGGACAGCCCAAGAGACCCAGTACTTC
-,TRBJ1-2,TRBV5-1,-,CASSFTGSNYGYTF,TGCGCCAGCAGCTTTACAGGGTCTAACTATGGCTACACCTTC
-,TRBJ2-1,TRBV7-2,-,CASSLAGSYNEQFF,TGTGCCAGCAGCTTAGCGGGCTCCTACAATGAGCAGTTCTTC
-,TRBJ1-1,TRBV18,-,CASSPYDTEAFF,TGTGCCAGCTCACCATATGACACTGAAGCTTTCTTT
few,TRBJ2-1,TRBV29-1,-,CSVEEIQGLYEQFF,TGCAGCGTTGAAGAGATACAGGGTTTGTATGAGCAGTTCTTC
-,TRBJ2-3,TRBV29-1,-,CSGGGLTDTQYF,TGCAGCGGGGGTGGGCTCACAGATACGCAGTATTTT
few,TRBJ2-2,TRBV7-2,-,CASSLSSSVWGTGELFF,TGTGCCAGCAGCTTAAGTAGTAGCGTATGGGGGACCGGGGAGCTGTTTTTT
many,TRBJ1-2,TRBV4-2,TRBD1,CASSQDRGRGYTF,TGTGCCAGCAGCCAGGACAGGGGAAGGGGCTACACCTTC
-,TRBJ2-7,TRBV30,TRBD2,CAWSHTGRELYEQYF,TGTGCCTGGAGCCACACTGGGCGGGAGTTGTACGAGCAGTACTTC
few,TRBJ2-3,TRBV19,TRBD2,CASSIGLAITDTQYF,TGTGCCAGTAGTATCGGACTAGCCATCACAGATACGCAGTATTTT
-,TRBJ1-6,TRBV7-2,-,CASSLDPSPLHF,TGTGCCAGCAGCTTAGATCCTTCACCCCTCCACTTT
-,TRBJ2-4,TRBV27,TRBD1,CASGGQGQNIQYF,TGTGCCAGCGGAGGACAGGGCCAAAACATTCAGTACTTC
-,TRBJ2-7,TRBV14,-,CASSFHRIPTYEQYF,TGTGCCAGCAGCTTTCACCGGATCCCCACCTACGAGCAGTACTTC
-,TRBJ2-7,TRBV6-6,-,CASSYSIGGADYEQYF,TGTGCCAGCAGTTACTCGATTGGCGGGGCGGACTACGAGCAGTACTTC
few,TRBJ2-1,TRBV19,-,CASTKGPGPYNEQFF,TGTGCCAGTACCAAAGGGCCCGGCCCCTACAATGAGCAGTTCTTC
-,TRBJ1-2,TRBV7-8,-,CASSLGGSYGYTF,TGTGCCAGCAGCTTAGGGGGTAGCTATGGCTACACCTTC
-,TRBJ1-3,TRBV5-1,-,CASSLDSVNTIYF,TGCGCCAGCAGCTTGGACAGCGTAAACACCATATATTTT
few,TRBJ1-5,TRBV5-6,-,CASSLWAGTHSNQPQHF,TGTGCCAGCAGCTTGTGGGCAGGGACTCATAGCAATCAGCCCCAGCATTTT
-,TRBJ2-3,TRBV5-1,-,CASSLDVDTQYF,TGCGCCAGCAGCTTGGACGTAGATACGCAGTATTTT
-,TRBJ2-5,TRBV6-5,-,CASSAREQETQYF,TGTGCCAGCAGTGCCAGGGAGCAAGAGACCCAGTACTTC
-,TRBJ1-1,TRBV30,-,CAWSVEGLSAFF,TGTGCCTGGAGTGTTGAAGGACTTTCAGCTTTCTTT
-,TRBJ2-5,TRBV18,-,CASSQQETQYF,TGTGCCAGCTCACAACAAGAGACCCAGTACTTC
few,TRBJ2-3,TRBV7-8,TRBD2,CASSLATSGRRRTDTQYF,TGTGCCAGCAGCTTAGCGACTAGCGGGAGAAGGAGGACAGATACGCAGTATTTT
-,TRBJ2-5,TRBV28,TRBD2,CASSLNSGGADPQYF,TGTGCCAGCAGTTTAAATAGCGGGGGGGCGGATCCCCAGTACTTC
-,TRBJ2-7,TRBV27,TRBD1,CASRIIGTVEQYF,TGTGCCAGCAGGATTATCGGGACAGTCGAGCAGTACTTC
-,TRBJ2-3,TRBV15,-,CATSKGGKSTDTQYF,TGTGCCACCAGCAAAGGGGGGAAAAGCACAGATACGCAGTATTTT
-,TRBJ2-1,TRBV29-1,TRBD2,CSGRLAGVYEQFF,TGCAGCGGGCGACTAGCGGGCGTTTATGAGCAGTTCTTC
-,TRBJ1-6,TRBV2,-,CASSEMVVGSPLHF,TGTGCCAGCAGTGAAATGGTTGTTGGTTCACCCCTCCACTTT
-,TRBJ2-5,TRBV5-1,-,CASSFSGSEETQYF,TGCGCCAGCAGCTTCTCGGGTAGCGAAGAGACCCAGTACTTC
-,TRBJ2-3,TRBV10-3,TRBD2,CAIRGGTPDTQYF,TGTGCCATCAGGGGGGGGACCCCAGATACGCAGTATTTT
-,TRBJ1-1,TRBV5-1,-,CASSLRESDSAFF,TGCGCCAGCAGCTTGAGAGAGTCAGATTCGGCTTTCTTT